What follows are 29 T cell receptor beta chains derived from one specimen sequenced in a study of beta chain features in type 1 diabetes. What was sequenced were expressed TCRB transcripts, since all of the isolated RNA had been reverse transcribed. Assay used: immunoSEQ multiplex PCR; TCRdb lists only in-frame clones, some missing. The data hold 300,000 to 450,000 clones, with 10% to 15% observed a single time. The sequenced sample consisted of naive CD4+ T cells from blood. The receptors shown here come from a man aged 18 to 29 in good health.

This clone was counted a few times. The identical CDR3 is also encoded by other nucleotide sequences in the sample. V gene TRBV28 combines with J gene TRBJ1-5, with 7 nucleotides matching TRBD1. Germline V gene data show CDR1 as MDHEN and CDR2 as SYDVKM. Trimming removed 7 bases from V and 4 bases from J; junction bases left unmatched: 4. The CDR3 runs 13 residues. The DNA of the CDR3 is TGTGCCAGCACGGGGACAGTGAATCAGCCCCAGCATTTT. This codes for CASTGTVNQPQHF.

This clone was detected a few times. The chain's CDR3 is CAWSPSVGNTIYF. CDR3 DNA: TGTGCCTGGAGTCCCTCGGTCGGAAACACCATATATTTT. The V gene is TRBV30, the J gene TRBJ1-3; no clear D. CDR3 length: 13 residues. Germline loops: CDR1 GTSNPN, CDR2 SVGIG (reference sequence). V gave up 2 bases and J gave up 4 bases, with 9 bases separating them.

This clone was seen a handful of times. The chain uses TRBV7-9 and TRBJ1-4; D might be TRBD1 (5 bases). The germline V gene encodes CDR1 SEHNR and CDR2 FQNEAQ (reference sequence). V shed 5 bases and J shed 8 bases, with 21 bases lying between them. The CDR3 has 16 residues. CDR3 nucleotide sequence: TGTGCCAGCAGCGCGGGGGAAGGAGAAACATTCGAAAAACTGTTTTTT. Translated: CASSAGEGETFEKLFF.

The V call is TRBV5-4, the J call TRBJ1-1; no firm D call. Trimming took 1 base from V and 4 from J, leaving 11 bases between them. Per the germline V gene, CDR1 is SGHNT and CDR2 is YYREEE (reference sequence). There are 14 residues in the CDR3. The CDR3 here is CASSLTGTGTEAFF. DNA of the CDR3: TGTGCCAGCAGCTTGACGGGTACTGGCACTGAAGCTTTCTTT.

The chain carries TRBV4-3 and TRBJ2-3; D is possibly TRBD2 (6 bases). V lost 1 base and J lost 1, with 9 bases in between. The CDR3 spans 15 residues. Germline values: CDR1 LGHNA, CDR2 YSLEER. CDR3 in amino acids: CASSQGGDGTDTQYF. The CDR3 coding sequence is TGCGCCAGCAGCCAAGGCGGGGACGGCACAGATACGCAGTATTTT.

The rearrangement uses TRBV25-1 and TRBJ2-7, with TRBD1 identical over 7 bases. The germline gives CDR1 MGHDK, CDR2 SYGVNS. The CDR3 is made up of 12 amino acids. The J segment lost 5 bases and the V segment lost 8 bases, leaving 6 bases of the junction unmatched. CDR3 in amino acids: CASSRGLHEQYF. CDR3 nucleotides: TGTGCCAGCTCTAGGGGGCTCCACGAGCAGTACTTC.

This clone was picked up a small number of times. The chain is built from TRBV6-5 and TRBJ1-4; possibly TRBD1 for D (6 bases). The CDR3 runs to 15 residues. The V gene's germline CDR1 is MNHEY and CDR2 SVGAGI. V lost 8 bases and J 1 base, leaving 14 bases between the germline ends. In DNA form, the CDR3 reads TGTGCCAGCTCCAGGGGCTCTGGAACTAATGAAAAACTGTTTTTT. This gives the protein CASSRGSGTNEKLFF.

Note on this clone: Other DNA sequences within the sample encode an identical CDR3. The chain has TRBV6-5 and TRBJ1-2, with D perhaps TRBD1 (5 bases). Trimming left V 5 bases short and J 1 base short, with 8 bases between. The germline CDR1 and CDR2 sequences are MNHEY and SVGAGI. The CDR3 spans 13 residues. This CDR3 is CASSRDSNYGYTF. CDR3 bases: TGTGCCAGCAGTCGAGACAGTAACTATGGCTACACCTTC.

In this sample, this clone turned up a few times. V is TRBV5-4 and J is TRBJ2-6; D gene uncertain. The CDR3 length is 16 residues. Germline V gene data show CDR1 as SGHNT and CDR2 as YYREEE (reference sequence). V lost 4 bases to trimming and J lost 4 bases, with 15 bases between them. The DNA of the CDR3 is TGTGCCAGCAGCCCCCGCGCTTTCCCCGGGGCCAACGTCCTGACTTTC. Its translation: CASSPRAFPGANVLTF.

In its sample, this clone was seen a few times. This chain connects TRBV7-3 to TRBJ1-2; 8 positions match TRBD1. V lost 2 bases and J lost 7; bases outside the gene matches: 9. The length of the CDR3 is 15 residues. From germline, CDR1 is SGHTA and CDR2 FQGTGA. The CDR3: CASSLAGGQGFGYTF. CDR3 coding DNA: TGTGCCAGCAGCTTAGCCGGTGGACAGGGATTTGGCTACACCTTC.

The chain joins TRBV29-1 to TRBJ1-1; D gene uncertain. The CDR3 spans 13 residues. CDR1 and CDR2 from the germline V gene are SQVTM and ANQGSEA. The V end lost 0 bases, the J end lost 6 bases, and 11 bases lay between the germline ends. DNA for the CDR3: TGCAGCGTTGAAGATAATAGTGGTTCTGAAGCTTTCTTT. Protein sequence: CSVEDNSGSEAFF. The full variable domain, with the rest looked up from reference TRBV29-1 and TRBJ1-1, is SAVISQKPSRDICQRGTSLTIQCQVDSQVTMMFWYRQQPGQSLTLIATANQGSEATYESGFVIDKFPISRPNLTFSTLTVSNMSPEDSSIYLCSVEDNSGSEAFFGQGTRLTVV.

The chain recombines TRBV7-2 with TRBJ2-5; possibly TRBD2 for D (6 bases). The V and J ends lost 1 base and 5 bases respectively, with 8 bases between them. The CDR3 contains 13 residues. Germline-derived CDR1 and CDR2 are SGHTA and FQGNSA. The CDR3 is CASSLELAETQYF. The CDR3 DNA is TGTGCCAGCAGCTTAGAACTAGCCGAGACCCAGTACTTC. The full variable domain, rest sourced from reference TRBV7-2 and TRBJ2-5, is GAGVSQSPSNKVTEKGKDVELRCDPISGHTALYWYRQSLGQGLEFLIYFQGNSAPDKSGLPSDRFSAERTGGSVSTLTIQRTQQEDSAVYLCASSLELAETQYFGPGTRLLVL.

The V gene is TRBV5-6, the J gene TRBJ2-7; 11 positions match TRBD1. V trimming: 2 bases; J trimming: 1 base; junction bases outside the gene matches: 8. The CDR3 has 17 amino acids. Looked up from germline, CDR1 is SGHDT and CDR2 is YYEEEE. The CDR3 DNA reads TGTGCCAGCAGCTTAAAGTCCGGGACAGGGGGATCCTACGAGCAGTACTTC. Translated, it gives CASSLKSGTGGSYEQYF.

The table lists this clone with a few counts. The rearrangement joins TRBV7-2 to TRBJ2-5; 11 bases line up with TRBD2. Per the germline V gene, CDR1 is SGHTA and CDR2 is FQGNSA. J lost 2 bases, V lost 5 bases, and 4 bases had no gene match. The CDR3 covers 15 residues. The CDR3 DNA sequence: TGTGCCAGCAGCCACCGACTAGCGGGGCAAGAGACCCAGTACTTC. Amino acids: CASSHRLAGQETQYF.

The chain carries TRBV7-8 and TRBJ1-5; possibly TRBD1 for D (6 bases). Trimming shortened V by 6 bases and J by 5 bases, and 17 bases separated the two germline ends. Germline CDR1 reads SGHVS; CDR2 reads FQNEAQ. The CDR3 runs 15 residues. CDR3 coding DNA: TGTGCCAGCAGTCGTTACAGGGAAGATGATCAGCCCCAGCATTTT. Translating it yields CASSRYREDDQPQHF.

A few counts support this clone. The chain is built from TRBV30 and TRBJ2-6; no clear D gene. The V end was cut by 1 base, the J end by 0 bases, with 13 bases between. Germline V gives CDR1 GTSNPN, CDR2 SVGIG (reference sequence). The length of the CDR3 is 17 residues. The chain's CDR3 is CAWSAPSYPSGANVLTF. The CDR3 nucleotides are TGTGCCTGGAGTGCCCCTAGTTACCCCTCTGGGGCCAACGTCCTGACTTTC.

As concerns this clone: Other DNA sequences in this sample translate to the same CDR3. The chain recombines TRBV28 with TRBJ2-3; D possibly corresponds to TRBD2 (5 bases). V lost 5 bases and J 3 bases, leaving 9 bases between the germline ends. CDR3 size: 13 residues. CDR1 and CDR2 from the germline V gene are MDHEN and SYDVKM. This CDR3 reads CASSLGGTDTQYF. In nucleotides, the CDR3 is TGTGCCAGCAGTCTAGGAGGAACAGATACGCAGTATTTT.

This clone was recorded a few times. The chain links TRBV28 to TRBJ2-5, with 10 nucleotides matching TRBD1. The ends lost 4 bases at V and 4 bases at J; junction bases unmatched: 9. The germline V gene encodes CDR1 MDHEN and CDR2 SYDVKM. This CDR3 is 16 amino acids long. Here the CDR3 reads CASSSPGQGLAETQYF. As DNA, the CDR3 is TGTGCCAGCAGTTCCCCGGGACAGGGGTTAGCAGAGACCCAGTACTTC.

This clone showed up just a few times. The V gene is TRBV7-2, the J gene TRBJ2-5; the match to TRBD2 covers 8 bases. V shed 2 bases and J 5 bases; nucleotides not matched to a gene: 7. This CDR3 has 15 amino acids. Germline lookup yields CDR1 SGHTA and CDR2 FQGNSA. DNA for the CDR3: TGTGCCAGCAGCTTACGGGGGGGGTTATCGGAGACCCAGTACTTC. Encoded protein: CASSLRGGLSETQYF.

This clone was detected many times. The chain couples TRBV5-4 to TRBJ2-7; 10 bases align to TRBD1. CDR3 length: 13 amino acids. V gave up 4 bases and J gave up 2 bases; unmatched junction bases: 0. Germline loops: CDR1 SGHNT, CDR2 YYREEE (reference sequence). The CDR3 loop reads CASSGQGAYEQYF. As DNA, the CDR3 is TGTGCCAGCAGCGGACAGGGGGCCTACGAGCAGTACTTC.

This clone came up a few times. The chain has TRBV5-1 and TRBJ2-1; D gene uncertain. This CDR3 is 15 amino acids long. Germline V gives CDR1 SGHRS, CDR2 YFSETQ. The ends were cut back, 4 bases at V and 1 base at J, with 12 bases in the middle. The CDR3 nucleotides are TGCGCCAGCAGCCAAACTACGGAGTCCTACAATGAGCAGTTCTTC. It yields the protein CASSQTTESYNEQFF. Supplemented by reference TRBV5-1 and TRBJ2-1, the full variable domain reads KAGVTQTPRYLIKTRGQQVTLSCSPISGHRSVSWYQQTPGQGLQFLFEYFSETQRNKGNFPGRFSGRQFSNSRSEMNVSTLELGDSALYLCASSQTTESYNEQFFGPGTRLTVL.

This clone was detected only a few times. The chain combines TRBV9 with TRBJ1-4; a possible D gene is TRBD1 (6 bases). Germline lookup yields CDR1 SGDLS and CDR2 YYNGEE. The CDR3 loop spans 16 amino acids. With 0 bases removed from V and 5 bases from J, the gap between germline ends came to 14 bases. The DNA of the CDR3 is TGTGCCAGCAGCGTAGCGGGACATGGGGCGAATGAAAAACTGTTTTTT. Amino acids: CASSVAGHGANEKLFF.

This rearrangement joins TRBV28 to TRBJ1-1; D remains unclear. The CDR3 totals 17 residues. Per the germline V gene, CDR1 is MDHEN and CDR2 is SYDVKM. V was cut by 8 bases and J by 1 base, with 23 bases left in between. CDR3 DNA sequence: TGTGCCAGCCCCTCCGGTCTCTCAACCAAGTGGAACACTGAAGCTTTCTTT. Its protein product is CASPSGLSTKWNTEAFF.

This clone appeared a few times. The chain carries TRBV4-2 and TRBJ2-1, with 8 positions matching TRBD2. The CDR3 is 18 amino acids. Germline CDR1 and CDR2: LGHNA and YNFKEQ. After removal of 1 base from V and 3 bases from J, the junction contained 11 bases not matched to a gene. This chain's CDR3 is CASSQVSAGVDIYNEQFF. Written as DNA, the CDR3 is TGTGCCAGCAGCCAAGTATCAGCGGGAGTTGACATCTACAATGAGCAGTTCTTC.

This clone was picked up a small number of times. This chain links TRBV7-6 with TRBJ2-5, with a weak D call TRBD2 (6 bases). CDR3 length equals 14 residues. Trimming took 5 bases from V and 4 from J, leaving 14 bases between them. CDR1 SGHVS and CDR2 FNYEAQ come from the germline V gene. CDR3 in amino acids: CASSPGLLGETQYF. The CDR3, as DNA: TGTGCCAGCAGCCCGGGACTCCTGGGAGAGACCCAGTACTTC.

V is TRBV19 and J is TRBJ2-6, with 9 positions matching TRBD1. The CDR3 is 18 residues long. The junction had 10 bases not matched to a gene; V was cut back by 7 bases and J by 0 bases. The V gene's germline CDR1 is LNHDA and CDR2 SQIVND (reference sequence). The DNA for the CDR3 is TGTGCCAGTAACCCTACGGGACAGGGAAACTCTGGGGCCAACGTCCTGACTTTC. Translating gives CASNPTGQGNSGANVLTF.

In its sample, this clone was seen a few times. The chain has TRBV5-1 and TRBJ2-2; D perhaps matches TRBD2 (6 bases). CDR3 length: 15 amino acids. V lost 4 bases to trimming and J lost 1 base, with 11 bases between them. Germline V lookup: CDR1 SGHRS, CDR2 YFSETQ. The CDR3 region is CASSGNSGNTGELFF. As DNA, the CDR3 is TGCGCCAGCAGCGGTAATAGCGGGAACACCGGGGAGCTGTTTTTT.

The V gene is TRBV6-1, the J gene TRBJ2-7, with 11 bases identical to TRBD2. The CDR3 length is 18 residues. Per the germline V gene, CDR1 is MNHNS and CDR2 is SASEGT. The V and J ends lost 4 bases and 3 bases, in that order; junction bases with no gene match: 14. CDR3 region: CASSVEASGGTLSYEQYF. The CDR3 DNA is TGTGCCAGCAGTGTGGAGGCTAGCGGGGGGACTCTGAGCTACGAGCAGTACTTC.

A few counts support this clone. V gene TRBV30 combines with J gene TRBJ1-3, with D uncertain. The CDR3 totals 14 residues. Deletions cut 2 bases from V and 4 bases from J, with 12 bases between. The germline gives CDR1 GTSNPN, CDR2 SVGIG (reference sequence). For the CDR3, the DNA is TGTGCCTGGAGTCCGGACTTCTGGGGAAACACCATATATTTT. It is translated as CAWSPDFWGNTIYF.